What follows is one TCR beta chain and its context. RNA transcripts were the template for amplifying TCR beta CDR3 regions. TCR CDR3 underwent first-round RT-PCR with the HTBI primer set. MiXCR, applied by TCRdb to the multiplex PCR reads, yields one record per CDR3 protein. This table holds some 700,000 distinct CDR3 sequences, roughly a sixth found once. The CDR3 runs to 16 residues. Germline CDR1 reads SGDLS; CDR2 reads YYNGEE. J lost 6 bases, V lost 2 bases, and 7 bases had no gene match. This entry belongs to a study of T cells in Graves' hyperthyroidism and ophthalmopathy. About the research overall: Peripheral blood was acquired at first diagnosis, ahead of any therapy whatsoever.

Sequencing was performed on blood. The chain uses TRBV9 and TRBJ1-4, with 10 nucleotides matching TRBD1. The sequence came from a man aged 45-60 years with Graves' hyperthyroidism. Here the CDR3 DNA reads TGTGCCAGCAGCGTCCTTGCCGGGACAGGGGATGAAAAACTGTTTTTT. Protein product: CASSVLAGTGDEKLFF.